One and the same sample provided the 22 T cell receptor beta chains below, sequenced in a study of T cells of healthy individuals (dated by TCRdb to 2017 to 2018). Library prep was done by 5' RACE. The instrument was an Illumina MiSeq. TCRdb took the public reads, trimmed them with fastp at Q25, ran MiXCR for clone calling and kept in-frame beta chains. Rows are combined by CDR3 protein, so each entry shows the most common genes and DNA. The table for this sample lists 40,000 to 65,000 distinct CDR3 sequences; roughly 14% of them were counted only once. Clones ranked in the top ten supply around 15% of the sample. Every receptor here comes from a human donor in good health.

There are many counts of this clonotype. The CDR3 here is CASSRGGVGNNEQFF. Here the CDR3 DNA reads TGTGCCAGCAGTAGGGGGGGAGTGGGGAACAATGAGCAGTTCTTC. The chain couples TRBV6-5 to TRBJ2-1, with D possibly matching TRBD2 (7 bases). This CDR3 spans 15 amino acids. The germline gives CDR1 MNHEY, CDR2 SVGAGI. The germline V and J ends were trimmed by 5 bases and 5 bases, with 16 bases remaining between them.

The chain links TRBV7-9 to TRBJ2-3; D perhaps matches TRBD1 (5 bases). V was cut by 10 bases and J by 0 bases, with 8 bases left in between. In germline, CDR1 is SEHNR, CDR2 FQNEAQ (reference sequence). The CDR3 is 12 residues long. The CDR3 DNA follows: TGTGCCAAGCAGGGAAGCACAGATACGCAGTATTTT. This translates into CAKQGSTDTQYF.

This clonotype came up a few times. The chain employs TRBV10-3 and TRBJ1-1, with D tentatively TRBD1 (6 bases). Germline CDR1 is ENHRY and CDR2 is SYGVKD. V was shortened by 6 bases and J by 1 base, with 9 bases between the two germline ends. The CDR3 spans 13 residues. The CDR3 DNA reads as TGTGCCATCAGCCGACAGGAGAACACTGAAGCTTTCTTT. It encodes CAISRQENTEAFF.

This clonotype came up many times. The J gene is TRBJ2-1, the V gene TRBV7-2; D is ambiguous. CDR1 and CDR2 from the germline V gene are SGHTA and FQGNSA. The CDR3 has 12 residues. The germline V and J ends were trimmed by 0 bases and 10 bases, with 7 bases remaining between them. CDR3 DNA: TGTGCCAGCAGCTTAGCTGGAAGGGAGCAGTTCTTC. Its protein product is CASSLAGREQFF.

This chain uses TRBV19 with TRBJ1-3; 7 bases match TRBD1. Germline lookup yields CDR1 LNHDA and CDR2 SQIVND (reference sequence). The CDR3 contains 12 residues. V dropped 5 bases and J dropped 15; count of bases not matched to a gene: 10. In nucleotides, the CDR3 is TGTGCCAGTAGTCTTTCGGACAGGATCCCATATTTT. Residues: CASSLSDRIPYF.

This sequence joins TRBV20-1 and TRBJ2-3, with D tentatively TRBD1 (6 bases). The V end lost 3 bases, the J end lost 2 bases, and 18 bases lay between the germline ends. Germline assignment: CDR1 DFQATT and CDR2 SNEGSKA (reference sequence). CDR3 length: 16 amino acids. CDR3 in DNA: TGCAGTGCTAGTCCCCCGTCGACAGGCTTCACAGATACGCAGTATTTT. Encoded protein: CSASPPSTGFTDTQYF.

This clonotype was picked up many times. The rearrangement uses TRBV6-5 and TRBJ1-2; TRBD1 agrees at 9 bases. V lost 5 bases to trimming and J lost 8 bases; unmatched junction nucleotides: 6. There are 13 residues in the CDR3. In germline, CDR1 is MNHEY, CDR2 SVGAGI. In DNA, the CDR3 is TGTGCCAGCAGTCGGACAGGGGCGCAAGGCTACACCTTC. Its protein product is CASSRTGAQGYTF.

This clonotype was detected a few times. The chain uses TRBV10-3 and TRBJ2-2; D is undetermined. Between the trimmed V and J ends, which lost 4 bases and 0 bases, there was a span of 9 bases. The V gene's germline CDR1 is ENHRY and CDR2 SYGVKD. This CDR3 comprises 15 residues. DNA of the CDR3: TGTGCCATCAGTGCCGGACCGGCGAACACCGGGGAGCTGTTTTTT. It translates to CAISAGPANTGELFF.

Many counts were recorded for this clonotype. The chain carries TRBV7-2 and TRBJ2-3, with D possibly being TRBD1 (5 bases). The V gene's germline CDR1 is SGHTA and CDR2 FQGNSA. The CDR3 consists of 12 residues. Trimming took 5 bases from V and 10 from J, leaving 13 bases between them. This CDR3 reads CASSLPGPAQYF. The CDR3 region has the DNA TGTGCCAGCAGCCTCCCAGGGCCTGCGCAGTATTTT.

At least ten counts were recorded for this clonotype. The CDR3 spells CAWGQGSRNQPQHF. In DNA form, the CDR3 reads TGTGCCTGGGGACAGGGATCGCGAAATCAGCCCCAGCATTTT. The chain is built from TRBV30 and TRBJ1-5; 8 bases line up with TRBD1. The V gene's germline CDR1 is GTSNPN and CDR2 SVGIG (reference sequence). The CDR3 spans 14 residues. Germline trimming cut 5 bases from V and 4 bases from J; bases unmatched to any gene: 7.

The genes are TRBV11-2 and TRBJ1-6; no reliable D call. Per the germline V gene, CDR1 is SGHAT and CDR2 is FQNNGV. Between the trimmed V and J ends, which lost 3 bases and 7 bases, there was a span of 4 bases. This CDR3 comprises 12 residues. The CDR3 DNA reads as TGTGCCAGCAGCTTTATCAATTCACCCCTCCACTTT. This gives the protein CASSFINSPLHF.

This clonotype was observed a few times. This chain connects TRBV4-2 to TRBJ1-2, with D unresolved. Between the trimmed V and J ends, which lost 1 base and 3 bases, there was a span of 12 bases. The CDR3 is made up of 15 amino acids. The germline CDR1 and CDR2 sequences are LGHNA and YNFKEQ. Here the CDR3 DNA reads TGTGCCAGCAGCCAAGGGGCATTGACGGACTATGGCTACACCTTC. Protein product: CASSQGALTDYGYTF.

V usage is TRBV5-1 and J usage is TRBJ1-2; 8 nucleotides align to TRBD1. Germline CDR1 and CDR2: SGHRS and YFSETQ. V shed 1 base, J shed 8 bases, and the junction held 7 bases outside the gene matches. The CDR3 is 14 residues long. This CDR3 reads CASSLWGQDLGYTF. The CDR3 coding sequence is TGCGCCAGCAGCTTGTGGGGACAGGACCTCGGCTACACCTTC.

This clonotype was counted at least ten times. The V and J genes are TRBV7-2 and TRBJ2-1; 11 bases fit TRBD1. Germline CDR1 and CDR2: SGHTA and FQGNSA. The CDR3 has 16 amino acids. The trim removed 5 bases at V and 3 bases at J, leaving 6 bases unmatched. The DNA of the CDR3 is TGTGCCAGCAGCGCAGCCGGGACAGGGGGCTACAATGAGCAGTTCTTC. It specifies CASSAAGTGGYNEQFF.

This clonotype was counted between two and nine times. V is TRBV21-1 and J is TRBJ2-3; the table gives TRBD2 as D, unverified against the DNA. TRBV21-1 is termed a pseudogene. The CDR3 is made up of 17 amino acids. CDR3 protein: CASSTSTSGRAADTQYF. The CDR3 region has the DNA TGTGCCAGCAGCACCTCGACTAGCGGGAGGGCCGCAGATACGCAGTATTTT.

This clonotype was found a few times. The CDR3 region has the DNA TGCGCCAGCAGCCAAGGGATCTTCGCCAAAAACATTCAGTACTTC. As protein: CASSQGIFAKNIQYF. V is TRBV4-3 and J is TRBJ2-4, with D hard to call. Trimming cost V 1 base and J 1 base, with 8 bases left between them. This CDR3 contains 15 residues. CDR1 and CDR2 (germline): LGHNA, YSLEER.

This clonotype was seen only once. V gene TRBV5-1 combines with J gene TRBJ2-7, with 9 bases matching TRBD1. Germline lookup yields CDR1 SGHRS and CDR2 YFSETQ. V was clipped by 4 bases and J by 3 bases; unmatched bases: 5. The CDR3 extends over 14 amino acids. The CDR3 DNA reads TGCGCCAGCAGCATGACAGGGGGGAACTACGAGCAGTACTTC. Translating gives CASSMTGGNYEQYF.

The J gene is TRBJ2-7, the V gene TRBV6-2 or TRBV6-3; tentatively, D is TRBD1 (7 bases). This CDR3 comprises 15 residues. Germline assignment: CDR1 MNHEY and CDR2 SVGEGT. Trimming took 5 bases from V and 2 from J, leaving 16 bases between them. The CDR3 protein is CASSARTGGPYEQYF. For the CDR3, the DNA is TGTGCCAGCAGTGCAAGGACAGGAGGGCCCTACGAGCAGTACTTC.

This clonotype was detected only a few times. The chain couples TRBV10-2 to TRBJ2-1; TRBD1 is a possible D gene (5 bases). Germline V CDR1 and CDR2: WSHSY, SAAADI. The CDR3 length is 14 residues. V dropped 6 bases and J dropped 5 bases, with 14 bases sitting between them. CDR3 sequence (DNA): TGCGCCAGCAGGCCTAGACAGCCGGACAATGAGCAGTTCTTC. Translating it yields CASRPRQPDNEQFF.

In its sample, this clonotype was seen a few times. V is TRBV20-1 and J is TRBJ2-7, with a weak D call TRBD2 (6 bases). The V end lost 4 bases, the J end lost 6 bases, and 16 bases lay between the germline ends. This CDR3 comprises 13 residues. Germline assignment: CDR1 DFQATT and CDR2 SNEGSKA (reference sequence). CDR3 in amino acids: CSANGREAREQYF. The DNA for the CDR3 is TGCAGTGCTAACGGCAGGGAGGCTCGCGAGCAGTACTTC.

The chain joins TRBV27 to TRBJ2-1; D is ambiguous. This CDR3 is built from 13 residues. The V gene lost 1 base and the J gene lost 9 bases, with 10 bases spanning the gap. Germline V gives CDR1 MNHEY, CDR2 SMNVEV (reference sequence). CDR3 nucleotide sequence: TGTGCCAGCAGTTTATACCTGGAGTTTGAGCAGTTCTTC. It yields the protein CASSLYLEFEQFF.

The rearrangement uses TRBV12-3 or TRBV12-4 and TRBJ2-2; D not certain. The CDR3 has 15 residues. Trimming took off 6 bases at V and 1 base at J, with 12 bases between the two ends. The DNA of the CDR3 is TGTGCCAGCAGGACAATGGCAGTGAACACCGGGGAGCTGTTTTTT. This translates into CASRTMAVNTGELFF.